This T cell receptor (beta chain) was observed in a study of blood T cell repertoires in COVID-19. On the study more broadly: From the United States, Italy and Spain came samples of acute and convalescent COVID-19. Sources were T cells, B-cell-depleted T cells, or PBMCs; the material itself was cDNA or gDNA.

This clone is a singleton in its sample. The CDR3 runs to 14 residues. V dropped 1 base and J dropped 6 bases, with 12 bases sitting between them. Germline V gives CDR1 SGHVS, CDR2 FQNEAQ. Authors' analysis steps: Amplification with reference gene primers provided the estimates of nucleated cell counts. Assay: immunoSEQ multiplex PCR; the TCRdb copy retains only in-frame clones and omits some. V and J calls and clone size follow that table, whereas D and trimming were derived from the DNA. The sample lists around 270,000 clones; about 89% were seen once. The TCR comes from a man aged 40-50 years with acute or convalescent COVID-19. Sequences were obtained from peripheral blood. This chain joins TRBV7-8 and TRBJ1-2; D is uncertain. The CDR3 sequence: CASSLVRGSDGYTF. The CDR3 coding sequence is TGTGCCAGCAGCTTAGTCCGGGGAAGTGATGGCTACACCTTC.